The present TCR beta chain was sequenced within a study of blood T cell repertoires in COVID-19. Trimming shortened V by 2 bases and J by 5 bases, and 9 bases separated the two germline ends. The CDR3 is 13 amino acids. Germline loops: CDR1 MNHEY, CDR2 SVGAGI. Original processing methods: By means of reference gene primer amplification, nucleated cell counts were estimated. Profiled with immunoSEQ multiplex PCR; TCRdb holds only in-frame clones, not every one. V and J calls and clone size come straight from that table; D and trimming were deduced from the DNA. The table records around 100,000 clones, around 72% of them present only once. Enrolment of Seattle patients took place during active infection, and they were followed longitudinally.

V and J are TRBV6-5 and TRBJ1-1; D remains unclear. Sequenced input: peripheral blood. The source of this sequence is a man aged 70-80 years with COVID-19, enrolled during active disease. The CDR3 bases are TGTGCCAGCAGTTACAGAGGCGGGACTGAAGCTTTCTTT. Its translation: CASSYRGGTEAFF.